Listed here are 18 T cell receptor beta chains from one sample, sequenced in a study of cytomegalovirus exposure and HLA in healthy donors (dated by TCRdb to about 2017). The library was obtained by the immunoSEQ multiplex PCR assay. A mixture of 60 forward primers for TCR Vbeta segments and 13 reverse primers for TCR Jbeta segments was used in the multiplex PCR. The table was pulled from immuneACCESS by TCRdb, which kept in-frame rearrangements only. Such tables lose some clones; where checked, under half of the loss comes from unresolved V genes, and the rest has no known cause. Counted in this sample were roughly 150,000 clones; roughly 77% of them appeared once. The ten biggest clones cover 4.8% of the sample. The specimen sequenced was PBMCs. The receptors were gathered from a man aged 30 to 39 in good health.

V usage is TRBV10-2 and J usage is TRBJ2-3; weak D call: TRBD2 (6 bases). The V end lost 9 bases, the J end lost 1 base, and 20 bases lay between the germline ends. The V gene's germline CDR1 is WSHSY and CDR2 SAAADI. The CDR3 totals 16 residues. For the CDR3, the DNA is TGCGCCAGTCTCGGGGTAGCGGCGGTGGGCACAGATACGCAGTATTTT. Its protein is CASLGVAAVGTDTQYF.

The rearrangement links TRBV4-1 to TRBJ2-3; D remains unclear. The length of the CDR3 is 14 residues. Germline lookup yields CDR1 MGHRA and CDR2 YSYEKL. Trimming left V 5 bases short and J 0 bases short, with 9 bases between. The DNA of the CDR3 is TGCGCCAGCAGCGACGGGTCTAGCACAGATACGCAGTATTTT. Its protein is CASSDGSSTDTQYF.

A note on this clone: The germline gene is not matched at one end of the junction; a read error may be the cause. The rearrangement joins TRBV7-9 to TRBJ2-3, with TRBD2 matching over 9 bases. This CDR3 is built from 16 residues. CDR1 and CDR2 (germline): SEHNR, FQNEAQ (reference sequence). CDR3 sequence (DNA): TGTTCCAGCAGCTTAGGGCTAGCGGGGAGCACAGATACGCAGTATTTT. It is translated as CSSSLGLAGSTDTQYF.

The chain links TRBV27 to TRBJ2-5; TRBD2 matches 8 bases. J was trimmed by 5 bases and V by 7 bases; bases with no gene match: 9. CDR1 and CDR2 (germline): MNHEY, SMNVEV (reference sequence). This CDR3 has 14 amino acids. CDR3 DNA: TGTGCCAGCAAACGGGGGGGCGGAGGGGAGACCCAGTACTTC. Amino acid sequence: CASKRGGGGETQYF.

Here the CDR3 reads CASSLGGAGANVLTF. The DNA of the CDR3 is TGCGCCAGCAGCTTGGGGGGGGCTGGGGCCAACGTCCTGACTTTC. This chain connects TRBV5-1 to TRBJ2-6; TRBD2 is a possible D gene (6 bases). The ends were cut back, 0 bases at V and 2 bases at J, with 6 bases in the middle. Germline lookup yields CDR1 SGHRS and CDR2 YFSETQ. The CDR3 has 15 amino acids.

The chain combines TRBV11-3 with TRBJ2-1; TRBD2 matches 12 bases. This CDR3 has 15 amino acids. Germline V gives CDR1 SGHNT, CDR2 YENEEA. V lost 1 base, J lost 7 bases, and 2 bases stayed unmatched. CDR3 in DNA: TGTGCCAGCAGCTTAGGACTAGCGGGAGAGAATGAGCAGTTCTTC. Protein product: CASSLGLAGENEQFF.

The CDR3 DNA sequence: TGCGCCAGCAGACACAGCACAGATACGCAGTATTTT. It codes for CASRHSTDTQYF. The chain uses TRBV5-1 and TRBJ2-3, with D hard to call. Per the germline V gene, CDR1 is SGHRS and CDR2 is YFSETQ. Trimming stripped 5 bases from V and 0 bases from J, with 4 bases between. This CDR3 is built from 12 residues.

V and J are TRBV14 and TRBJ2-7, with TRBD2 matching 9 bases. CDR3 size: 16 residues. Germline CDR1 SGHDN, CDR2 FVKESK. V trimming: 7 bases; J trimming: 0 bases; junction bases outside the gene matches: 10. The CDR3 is CASTGSGRTTSYEQYF. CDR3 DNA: TGTGCCAGCACGGGAAGCGGGAGGACCACCTCCTACGAGCAGTACTTC.

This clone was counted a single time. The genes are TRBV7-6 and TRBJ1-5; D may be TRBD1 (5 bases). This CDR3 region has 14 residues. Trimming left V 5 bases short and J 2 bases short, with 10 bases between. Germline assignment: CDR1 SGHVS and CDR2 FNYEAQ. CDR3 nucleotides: TGTGCCAGCAGCGCCAGGGAGGGCAATCAGCCCCAGCATTTT. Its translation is CASSAREGNQPQHF.

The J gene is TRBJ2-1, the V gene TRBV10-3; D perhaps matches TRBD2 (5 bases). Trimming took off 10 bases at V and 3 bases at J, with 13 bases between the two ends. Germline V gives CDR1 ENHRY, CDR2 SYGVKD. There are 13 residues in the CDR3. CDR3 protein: CANQAEVYNEQFF. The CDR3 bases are TGTGCCAACCAGGCGGAGGTCTACAATGAGCAGTTCTTC.

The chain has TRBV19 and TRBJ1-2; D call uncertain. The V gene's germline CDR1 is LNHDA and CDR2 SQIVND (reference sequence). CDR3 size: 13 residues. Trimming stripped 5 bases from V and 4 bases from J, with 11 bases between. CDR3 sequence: CASSPRRSYGYTF. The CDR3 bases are TGTGCCAGTAGTCCCCGCAGAAGCTATGGCTACACCTTC.

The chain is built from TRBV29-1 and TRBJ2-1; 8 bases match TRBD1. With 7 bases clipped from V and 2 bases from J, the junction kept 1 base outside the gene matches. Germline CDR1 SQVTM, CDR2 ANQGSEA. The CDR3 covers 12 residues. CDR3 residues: CSGDRTYNEQFF. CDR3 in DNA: TGCAGCGGGGACAGGACCTACAATGAGCAGTTCTTC.

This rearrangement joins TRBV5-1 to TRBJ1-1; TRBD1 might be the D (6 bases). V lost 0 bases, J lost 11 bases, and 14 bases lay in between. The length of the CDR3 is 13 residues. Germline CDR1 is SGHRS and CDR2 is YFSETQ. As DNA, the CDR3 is TGCGCCAGCAGCTTGGGGGACATTGACGCGGCTTTCTTT. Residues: CASSLGDIDAAFF.

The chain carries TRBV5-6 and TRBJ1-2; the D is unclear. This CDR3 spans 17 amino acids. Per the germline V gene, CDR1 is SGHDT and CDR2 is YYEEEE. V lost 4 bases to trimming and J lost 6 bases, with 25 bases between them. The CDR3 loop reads CASSVQPGAPYTHGYTF. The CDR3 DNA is TGTGCCAGCAGCGTGCAGCCAGGTGCACCCTATACCCATGGCTACACCTTC.

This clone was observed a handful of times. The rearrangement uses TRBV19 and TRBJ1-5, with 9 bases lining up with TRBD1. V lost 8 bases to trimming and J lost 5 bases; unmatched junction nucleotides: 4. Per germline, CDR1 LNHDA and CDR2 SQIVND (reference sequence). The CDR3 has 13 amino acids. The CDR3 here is CASAGQGHQPQHF. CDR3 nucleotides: TGTGCCAGTGCGGGACAGGGACATCAGCCCCAGCATTTT.

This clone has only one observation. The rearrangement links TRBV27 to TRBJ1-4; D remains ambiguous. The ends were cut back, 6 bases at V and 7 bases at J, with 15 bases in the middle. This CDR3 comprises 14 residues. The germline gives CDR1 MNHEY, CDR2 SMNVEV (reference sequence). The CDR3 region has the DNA TGTGCCAGCAGCGATTATCCAGACTCTGAAAAACTGTTTTTT. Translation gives CASSDYPDSEKLFF.

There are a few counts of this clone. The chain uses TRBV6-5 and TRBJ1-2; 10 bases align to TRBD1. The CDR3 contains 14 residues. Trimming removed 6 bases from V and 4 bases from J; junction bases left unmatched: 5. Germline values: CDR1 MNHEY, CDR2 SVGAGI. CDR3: CASRGQGIGYGYTF. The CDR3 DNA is TGTGCCAGCAGGGGACAGGGGATTGGCTATGGCTACACCTTC.

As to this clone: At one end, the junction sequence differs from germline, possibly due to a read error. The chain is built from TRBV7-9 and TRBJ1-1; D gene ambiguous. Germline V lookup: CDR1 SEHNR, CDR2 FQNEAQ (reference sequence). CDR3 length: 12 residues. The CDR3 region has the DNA TGTTCCAGCAGCTTCCCCCTGACTGAAGCTTTCTTT. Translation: CSSSFPLTEAFF.